These T cell receptor beta chains were read from a single sample in a study of CD8 T cells in ankylosing spondylitis. TCRdb ran MiXCR on the 5' RACE reads and lists one entry per CDR3 protein. The table records 250,000 or so distinct CDR3 sequences, about 10% of them present only once. The sequenced material came from blood, either unsorted or a sorted T cell fraction (not recorded which). The origin of the receptors is a male donor with ankylosing spondylitis or in good health (not recorded which). CDR3s include the opening cysteine and the closing phenylalanine or tryptophan. The D gene is left open where the match is weak. A row's size may be missing; if present it is once, few, many or a size class.

TGTGCCAGCAGCGTAAGCTCTCAGGGCTTGGCGGACAATGAGCAGTTCTTC | CASSVSSQGLADNEQFF | TRBJ2-1 | - | - | TRBV9
TGTGCCACCCGCAGAGGAGTCCCCGTGACCTCCTCCACAGATACGCAGTATTTT | CATRRGVPVTSSTDTQYF | TRBJ2-3 | many | - | TRBV15
TGCGCCAGCAGCTTGTACGGGGGTGATGGCTACACCTTC | CASSLYGGDGYTF | TRBJ1-2 | - | - | TRBV5-1
TGTGCCAGCAGTGACTTGGTCTACGAGCAGTACTTC | CASSDLVYEQYF | TRBJ2-7 | few | - | TRBV6-2/TRBV6-3
TGTGCCAGCACCCCCCGCGCAGGACAGTATAATCAGCCCCAGCATTTT | CASTPRAGQYNQPQHF | TRBJ1-5 | many | - | TRBV28
TGTGCCAGCAGCGGAGTAGTCGGGGAGCTGTTTTTT | CASSGVVGELFF | TRBJ2-2 | few | - | TRBV5-4
TGTGCCAGCAGCCAAGTCAACCGGGAAATCACAGATACGCAGTATTTT | CASSQVNREITDTQYF | TRBJ2-3 | many | - | TRBV4-2
TGTGCCAGCAGTTACGCGGGGGGCTCGGGTACGCAGTATTTT | CASSYAGGSGTQYF | TRBJ2-3 | many | TRBD2 | TRBV6-5
TGCGCCAGCAGCTTGTCCCTAGCGGGGAACAATGAGCAGTTCTTC | CASSLSLAGNNEQFF | TRBJ2-1 | many | TRBD2 | TRBV5-1
TGTGCCAGCAATCATCCGGGACAGGGGATCCTTGGGTATGGCTACACCTTC | CASNHPGQGILGYGYTF | TRBJ1-2 | few | TRBD1 | TRBV7-2
TGTGCCAGCAGCTTAGTGTCTAGGTACGAGCAGTACTTC | CASSLVSRYEQYF | TRBJ2-7 | many | - | TRBV7-2
TGTGCCAGCAGTTTCTCAGGGGCGGGGAACTCCTACGAGCAGTACTTC | CASSFSGAGNSYEQYF | TRBJ2-7 | many | - | TRBV12-3/TRBV12-4
TGCAGTGCTAGACCCATGCGGGAGGGATCCTACGAGCAGTACTTC | CSARPMREGSYEQYF | TRBJ2-7 | many | TRBD2 | TRBV20-1
TGTGCCAGCAGCAAAAACAGGAGGGACAGGCGGTCGAGGCAGTACTTC | CASSKNRRDRRSRQYF | TRBJ2-7 | - | TRBD1 | TRBV11-2
TGCGCCAGCAGCTTGGTACCAGGAGGCCTAATGGAGCAGTACTTC | CASSLVPGGLMEQYF | TRBJ2-7 | many | - | TRBV5-1
TGTGCCAGCAGGCCTGGGGAGTTCCGGGACAGGGGCGGCTACACCTTC | CASRPGEFRDRGGYTF | TRBJ1-2 | few | TRBD1 | TRBV6-5
TGTGCCAGCAGCTTTTTGACAGGGGGCACAGATACGCAGTATTTT | CASSFLTGGTDTQYF | TRBJ2-3 | many | TRBD1 | TRBV5-5
TGCAGTGCGAGGAGGGGGTACGAGCAGTACTTC | CSARRGYEQYF | TRBJ2-7 | few | - | TRBV20-1
TGTGCCAGCAGTGTTGAGACCCAGTACTTC | CASSVETQYF | TRBJ2-5 | - | - | TRBV2
TGCGCCAGCAGCTTGGAAGTTCCAGGGTGGCAAGAGCAGTACTTC | CASSLEVPGWQEQYF | TRBJ2-7 | many | - | TRBV5-1
TGTGCCAGCAGCTTGGGGGCCGCTAACTATGGCTACACCTTC | CASSLGAANYGYTF | TRBJ1-2 | few | - | TRBV5-4
TGTGCCAGCAGCTTAGGGGCTAGCGGGAGATACAATGAGCAGTTCTTC | CASSLGASGRYNEQFF | TRBJ2-1 | many | TRBD2 | TRBV7-2
TGTGCCAGCGGGGGGGGAGGGGGCGCCTACAATGAGCAGTTCTTC | CASGGGGGAYNEQFF | TRBJ2-1 | - | - | TRBV6-1
TGTGCCAGCAGTGATCCTCAAGAGACCCAGTACTTC | CASSDPQETQYF | TRBJ2-5 | many | - | TRBV25-1
TGCAGCGCTCCTTTGGATGAAACTAATGAAAAACTGTTTTTT | CSAPLDETNEKLFF | TRBJ1-4 | few | - | TRBV29-1
TGTGCCATCAGTGAGAGAACGGGCCGGGAGCAGTACTTC | CAISERTGREQYF | TRBJ2-7 | many | - | TRBV10-3
TGCGCCAGCAGCCAAGATCGCCGAGGGGCTGGGGCCAACGTCCTGACTTTC | CASSQDRRGAGANVLTF | TRBJ2-6 | few | - | TRBV4-1
TGCGCCAGCAGCCAATTGGACGGGAGCACAGATACGCAGTATTTT | CASSQLDGSTDTQYF | TRBJ2-3 | many | - | TRBV4-1
TGTGCCAGCAGTTTAAGTTCACCAGAGCGGTCCTACAATGAGCAGTTCTTC | CASSLSSPERSYNEQFF | TRBJ2-1 | many | - | TRBV12-3/TRBV12-4
TGCAGCGTTGAATTCGTCGGCTCCTACGAGCAGTACTTC | CSVEFVGSYEQYF | TRBJ2-7 | many | - | TRBV29-1
TGTGCCATCAGTGAGTCCGGCGGCAGAACGAACACTGAAGCTTTCTTT | CAISESGGRTNTEAFF | TRBJ1-1 | many | - | TRBV10-3
TGTGCCAGCAGTACGGGACAGGGCCCTATGAACACTGAAGCTTTCTTT | CASSTGQGPMNTEAFF | TRBJ1-1 | many | TRBD1 | TRBV4-2
TGTGCCAGCAGATGGGGGCCTGGGGCCAACGTCCTGACTTTC | CASRWGPGANVLTF | TRBJ2-6 | many | - | TRBV6-1
TGTGCCAGCAGTTCTCTAGCGGGAACTGCCAAAAACATTCAGTACTTC | CASSSLAGTAKNIQYF | TRBJ2-4 | many | TRBD2 | TRBV6-5
TGCGCCAGCAGCTTGCCCTCGGGCAGGGTCCACGAGCAGTACTTC | CASSLPSGRVHEQYF | TRBJ2-7 | many | - | TRBV5-1
TGTGCCAGCAGCACCTCTGCAGGGGGCGATGGCTACACCTTC | CASSTSAGGDGYTF | TRBJ1-2 | many | TRBD1 | TRBV7-9
TGTGCCAGCAGCTTAAGCGGACACGTTACCTACGAGCAGTACTTC | CASSLSGHVTYEQYF | TRBJ2-7 | few | - | TRBV7-9
TGTGCCATCAGTGAGTCGACTATTTTGCGGGACAGCACAGATACGCAGTATTTT | CAISESTILRDSTDTQYF | TRBJ2-3 | many | - | TRBV10-3
TGCGCCAGCAGCCCAAGAAACACCGGGGAGCTGTTTTTT | CASSPRNTGELFF | TRBJ2-2 | - | - | TRBV5-1
TGCGCCAGCAGCGACGTTAGCGGGAGCTCCTACAATGAGCAGTTCTTC | CASSDVSGSSYNEQFF | TRBJ2-1 | many | TRBD2 | TRBV4-1
TGCGCCAGCACCAAAGGGGGGACCAACACCGGGGAGCTGTTTTTT | CASTKGGTNTGELFF | TRBJ2-2 | many | - | TRBV5-1
TGTGCCAGCAACCAATTGGGACAGGGACCTAAAGAGACCCAGTACTTC | CASNQLGQGPKETQYF | TRBJ2-5 | - | TRBD1 | TRBV7-6